This is a list of T cell receptor beta chains from one sample in a study of early stage breast cancer tumors. Clones were sequenced by immunoSEQ multiplex PCR, and TCRdb holds only the in-frame ones, with some missing. Altogether over 25,000 clones are present, 65% to 75% being singletons, with the ten largest covering roughly a third. The source material was blood. Every receptor here comes from a person aged 50-59 years with breast cancer. CDR3s include the opening cysteine and the closing phenylalanine or tryptophan. Fields, in order: J gene, V gene, D gene, clone size, CDR3 protein, CDR3 DNA. D genes are given only for firm matches. Part of the rows lack a size; the others show once, few, many or a class for expanded clones.

j_call: TRBJ2-7; v_call: TRBV6-6; d_call: TRBD1; clone_size: NA; cdr3_aa: CASTPSGTGNEQYF; cdr3_nt: TGTGCCAGCACTCCCTCCGGGACAGGGAACGAGCAGTACTTC
j_call: TRBJ2-5; v_call: TRBV9; d_call: TRBD1; clone_size: NA; cdr3_aa: CASSLTGTGEETQYF; cdr3_nt: TGTGCCAGCAGCCTTACCGGGACAGGGGAAGAGACCCAGTACTTC
j_call: TRBJ1-1; v_call: TRBV4-1; d_call: NA; clone_size: NA; cdr3_aa: CASSQDGRMAPEAFF; cdr3_nt: TGCGCCAGCAGCCAAGATGGGCGGATGGCTCCTGAAGCTTTCTTT
j_call: TRBJ2-7; v_call: TRBV5-6; d_call: NA; clone_size: few; cdr3_aa: CASSSSGTLSYEQYF; cdr3_nt: TGTGCCAGCAGCTCCTCCGGGACACTTTCCTACGAGCAGTACTTC
j_call: TRBJ2-7; v_call: TRBV7-6; d_call: TRBD1; clone_size: NA; cdr3_aa: CASSLDTLGQGAREQYF; cdr3_nt: TGTGCCAGCAGCTTAGATACCTTGGGACAGGGGGCACGGGAGCAGTACTTC
j_call: TRBJ1-1; v_call: TRBV19; d_call: NA; clone_size: NA; cdr3_aa: CASKTDRLNTEAFF; cdr3_nt: TGTGCCAGTAAGACAGACCGCCTGAACACTGAAGCTTTCTTT
j_call: TRBJ1-5; v_call: TRBV7-8; d_call: TRBD1; clone_size: NA; cdr3_aa: CASRQGDQPQHF; cdr3_nt: TGTGCCAGCAGGCAGGGGGATCAGCCCCAGCATTTT
j_call: TRBJ2-7; v_call: TRBV2; d_call: TRBD1; clone_size: NA; cdr3_aa: CASTIGTGGEQYF; cdr3_nt: TGTGCCTCCACCATAGGGACAGGGGGCGAGCAGTACTTC
j_call: TRBJ2-7; v_call: TRBV7-9; d_call: NA; clone_size: NA; cdr3_aa: CASSTGQNEQYF; cdr3_nt: TGTGCCAGCAGCACAGGACAGAACGAGCAGTACTTC
j_call: TRBJ1-1; v_call: TRBV28; d_call: NA; clone_size: NA; cdr3_aa: CASSLGLNTEAFF; cdr3_nt: TGTGCCAGCAGTTTGGGGTTGAACACTGAAGCTTTCTTT
j_call: TRBJ2-7; v_call: TRBV6-5; d_call: NA; clone_size: NA; cdr3_aa: CATSDSYEQYF; cdr3_nt: TGTGCCACCTCGGACAGCTACGAGCAGTACTTC
j_call: TRBJ2-1; v_call: TRBV5-1; d_call: TRBD2; clone_size: NA; cdr3_aa: CASSLALAGGPQNEQFF; cdr3_nt: TGCGCCAGCAGCTTGGCCCTAGCGGGAGGGCCCCAGAATGAGCAGTTCTTC
j_call: TRBJ2-2; v_call: TRBV6-6; d_call: NA; clone_size: NA; cdr3_aa: CASSYPGELFF; cdr3_nt: TGTGCCAGCAGTTACCCCGGGGAGCTGTTTTTT
j_call: TRBJ2-5; v_call: TRBV6-1; d_call: NA; clone_size: many; cdr3_aa: CASSELAGGPQETQYF; cdr3_nt: TGTGCCAGCAGTGAATTGGCAGGGGGGCCCCAAGAGACCCAGTACTTC
j_call: TRBJ1-2; v_call: TRBV7-3; d_call: NA; clone_size: once; cdr3_aa: CASSLFPGTGTYGYTF; cdr3_nt: TGTGCCAGCAGCTTGTTTCCGGGGACTGGGACCTATGGCTACACCTTC